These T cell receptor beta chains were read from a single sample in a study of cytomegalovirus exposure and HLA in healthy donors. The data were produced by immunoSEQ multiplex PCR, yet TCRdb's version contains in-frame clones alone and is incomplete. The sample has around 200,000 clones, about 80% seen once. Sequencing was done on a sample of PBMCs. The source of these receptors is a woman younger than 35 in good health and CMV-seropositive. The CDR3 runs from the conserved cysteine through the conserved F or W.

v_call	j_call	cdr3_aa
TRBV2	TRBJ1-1	CASSEGPIPAFF
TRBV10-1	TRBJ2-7	CASSESELREKGLTYEQYF
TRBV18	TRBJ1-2	CASSPRQGGDYGYTF
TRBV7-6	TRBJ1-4	CASSPEEGRGEKLFF
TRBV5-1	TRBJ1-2	CASSERQGLSYGYTF
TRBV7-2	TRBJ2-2	CASSADYTGELFF
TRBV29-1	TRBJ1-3	CSVQGGSGGNTIYF
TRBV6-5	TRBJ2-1	CASTRPGGLGGEQFF
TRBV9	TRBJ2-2	CASSVALAGTGELFF
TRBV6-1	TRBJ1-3	CASSGASGNTIYF
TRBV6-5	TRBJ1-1	CASSYRGLTEAFF
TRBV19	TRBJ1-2	CASTTPAQGPLYGYTF
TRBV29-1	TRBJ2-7	CSVETTGGSYEQYF
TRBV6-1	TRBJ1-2	CASSSTGGNGYTF
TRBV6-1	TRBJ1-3	CAIPSGGGNTIYF
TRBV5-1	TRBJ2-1	CASSYSPPAGNEQFF
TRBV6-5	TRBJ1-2	CASRAPGGDYGYTF
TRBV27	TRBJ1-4	CASSSGTTTEKLFF
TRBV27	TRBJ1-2	CASSSTGGNYGYTF
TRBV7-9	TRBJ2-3	CASRRSTDTQYF
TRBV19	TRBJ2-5	CASRRVGGETQYF
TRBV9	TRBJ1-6	CASSVEGTRDSPLHF
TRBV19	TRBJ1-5	CASSLLGGQPQHF
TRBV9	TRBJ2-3	CASSPRSGGMDTQYF
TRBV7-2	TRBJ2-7	CASSVSRQGINEQYF
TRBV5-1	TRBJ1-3	CASSYSPPGSSGNTIYF
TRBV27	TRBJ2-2	CASRMGLTTGELFF
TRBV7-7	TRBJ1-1	CASSLAYTTEAFF